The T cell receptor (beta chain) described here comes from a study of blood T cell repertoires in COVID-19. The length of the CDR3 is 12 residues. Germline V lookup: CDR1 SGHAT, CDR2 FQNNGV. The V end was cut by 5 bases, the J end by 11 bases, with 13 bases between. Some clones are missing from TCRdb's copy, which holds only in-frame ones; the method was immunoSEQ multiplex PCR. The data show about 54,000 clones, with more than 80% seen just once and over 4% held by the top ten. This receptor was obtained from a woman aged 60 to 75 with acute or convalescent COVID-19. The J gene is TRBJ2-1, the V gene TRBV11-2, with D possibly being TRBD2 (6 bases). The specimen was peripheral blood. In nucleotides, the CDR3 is TGTGCCAGCAGCAAAGGGACTGTTAAGCAGTTCTTC. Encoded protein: CASSKGTVKQFF.